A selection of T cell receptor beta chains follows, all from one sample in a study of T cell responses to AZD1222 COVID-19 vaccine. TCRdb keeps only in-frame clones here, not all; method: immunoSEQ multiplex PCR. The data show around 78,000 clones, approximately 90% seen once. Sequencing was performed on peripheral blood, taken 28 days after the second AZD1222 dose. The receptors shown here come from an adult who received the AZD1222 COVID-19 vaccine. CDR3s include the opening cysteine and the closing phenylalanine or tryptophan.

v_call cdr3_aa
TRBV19 CASSTLQSDQPQHF
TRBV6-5 CASRRVDSPTGELFF
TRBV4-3 CASSQIAGNTGELFF
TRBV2 CASNLPGAPRETQYF
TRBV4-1 CASSQVGGLSTEAFF
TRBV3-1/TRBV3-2 CASSQGVGGSNQPQHF
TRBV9 CASSVVDRGNEQFF
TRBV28 CASNRDPSTDTQYF
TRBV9 CASSVDGTANSPLHF
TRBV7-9 CASSLLDRGGAEQYF
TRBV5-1 CASSLGAQNTEAFF
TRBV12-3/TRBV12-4 CATGGGQGDTQYF
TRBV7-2 CASSLGGYQPQHF
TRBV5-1 CASSPRPGPPQPQHF
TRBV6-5 CASTLDRGWDTEAFF
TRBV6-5 CASEEYSGQPQHF
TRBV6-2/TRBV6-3 CASSYSGGAGSNQPQHF
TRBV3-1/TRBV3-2 CASSHAELTNYGYTF
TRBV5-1 CASSLVAQGGGQPQHF
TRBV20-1 CSASPTYNEQFF
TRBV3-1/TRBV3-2 CASSLPGGGNTIYF
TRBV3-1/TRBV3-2 CASSQGQGGYEQYF
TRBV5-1 CASSSDQNSYEQYF
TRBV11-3 CASSSAPGQGVQETQYF
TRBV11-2 CASSSLAGQGASSGNTIYF
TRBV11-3 CASSGDRVEQYF
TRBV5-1 CASSRTGGAGANVLTF
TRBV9 CASSVERGGHADTQYF
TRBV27 CASSLSSLQQPQHF
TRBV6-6 CASSYQEAGNQPQHF
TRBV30 CAWESGGYGYTF
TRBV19 CASSPTTGNNEQFF
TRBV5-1 CASRSGTGDGYTF
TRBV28 CASSSIVGGDSGNTIYF
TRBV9 CASSPASHYSGNTIYF
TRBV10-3 CAIRDGQSGPQHF
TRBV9 CASSVEGTGKYEQYF
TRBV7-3 CASSLGGGNTEAFF
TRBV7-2 CASSLSLAGASNTGELFF
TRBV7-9 CASSLGGRDTIYF
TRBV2 CASRTVYSNQPQHF
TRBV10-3 CAISEFSGQAYEQYF
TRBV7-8 CASSFRVMNTEAFF
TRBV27 CASSLWTGTGELFF
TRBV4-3 CASSQGSSLYYNEQFF
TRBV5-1 CASSSTLSGGQNSPLHF